The rows below give T cell receptor beta chains drawn from one sample of a study of T cell changes during pregnancy in multiple sclerosis. Method: immunoSEQ multiplex PCR; TCRdb's copy keeps in-frame clones and lacks some. The sample yields 35,000 to 45,000 clones, over 75% seen once. The starting material was CD4+ T cells from peripheral blood mononuclear cells, obtained in the first trimester of pregnancy. These TCRs come from a female donor in good health, enrolled as a control in a pregnancy study. CDR3s include the opening cysteine and the closing phenylalanine or tryptophan. Each record gives: V gene, J gene, clone size, D gene, CDR3 DNA, CDR3 protein. A D gene is named only where the DNA matches it firmly. Rows give clone size only sometimes, using once, few, many, or a class for an expanded clone.

v_gene: TRBV7-2
j_gene: TRBJ2-5
abundance: -
d_gene: -
CDR3nt: TGTGCCAGCAGCTTAGGCAGGGCCGCCTGGGGAGAGACCCAGTACTTC
CDR3aa: CASSLGRAAWGETQYF

v_gene: TRBV7-8
j_gene: TRBJ1-2
abundance: -
d_gene: -
CDR3nt: TGTGCCAGCAGCTCGACAGCAGCTAACTATGGCTACACCTTC
CDR3aa: CASSSTAANYGYTF

v_gene: TRBV5-8
j_gene: TRBJ2-3
abundance: -
d_gene: TRBD1
CDR3nt: TGTGCCAGCAGCCCGGACAGGGGGTTGACAGATACGCAGTATTTT
CDR3aa: CASSPDRGLTDTQYF

v_gene: TRBV28
j_gene: TRBJ2-1
abundance: -
d_gene: -
CDR3nt: TGTGCCAGCGGGACTTTATCTTACAATGAGCAGTTCTTC
CDR3aa: CASGTLSYNEQFF

v_gene: TRBV2
j_gene: TRBJ1-6
abundance: once
d_gene: -
CDR3nt: TGTGCCAGCAGTCGACAGGTCTATAATTCACCCCTCCACTTT
CDR3aa: CASSRQVYNSPLHF

v_gene: TRBV11-3
j_gene: TRBJ2-3
abundance: once
d_gene: -
CDR3nt: TGTGCCAGCAGCTCCTCGCAGTCATCGGGAGATACGCAGTATTTT
CDR3aa: CASSSSQSSGDTQYF

v_gene: TRBV11-2
j_gene: TRBJ1-2
abundance: -
d_gene: TRBD1
CDR3nt: TGTGCCAGCAGCTTACCGGGACAGGCCGGGTATGGCTACACCTTC
CDR3aa: CASSLPGQAGYGYTF

v_gene: TRBV11-2
j_gene: TRBJ2-3
abundance: -
d_gene: -
CDR3nt: TGTGCCAGCAGCTTGGACACCACAGATACGCAGTATTTT
CDR3aa: CASSLDTTDTQYF

v_gene: TRBV28
j_gene: TRBJ1-1
abundance: -
d_gene: -
CDR3nt: TGTGCCACCCACTTGCCGGGGGAACGAGCTTTCTTT
CDR3aa: CATHLPGERAFF

v_gene: TRBV4-3
j_gene: TRBJ2-2
abundance: -
d_gene: -
CDR3nt: TGCGCCAGCAGCCAAGAACTGTGGACCGGGGAGCTGTTTTTT
CDR3aa: CASSQELWTGELFF

v_gene: TRBV18
j_gene: TRBJ1-6
abundance: -
d_gene: -
CDR3nt: TGTGCCAGCTCACCAAGACCGACAGATTCACCCCTCCACTTT
CDR3aa: CASSPRPTDSPLHF

v_gene: TRBV4-2
j_gene: TRBJ1-1
abundance: few
d_gene: TRBD1
CDR3nt: TGTGCCAGCAGCCAACGGGACAGGGCGAGTACTGAAGCTTTCTTT
CDR3aa: CASSQRDRASTEAFF

v_gene: TRBV2
j_gene: TRBJ2-7
abundance: -
d_gene: -
CDR3nt: TGTGCCAGCAGTCTAGCCTACGAGCAGTACTTC
CDR3aa: CASSLAYEQYF

v_gene: TRBV27
j_gene: TRBJ2-4
abundance: -
d_gene: TRBD2
CDR3nt: TGTGCCAGCAGTCCCTTGACTAGCGGGGGGGCAAACATTCAGTACTTC
CDR3aa: CASSPLTSGGANIQYF

v_gene: TRBV11-2
j_gene: TRBJ1-1
abundance: -
d_gene: TRBD1
CDR3nt: TGTGCCAGCAGGCCCGCCACAGGGGGCCTTGAAGCTTTCTTT
CDR3aa: CASRPATGGLEAFF

v_gene: TRBV6-6
j_gene: TRBJ1-1
abundance: -
d_gene: -
CDR3nt: TGTGCCAGCAGTTACTCAGGGAGGAAGACTGAAGCTTTCTTT
CDR3aa: CASSYSGRKTEAFF

v_gene: TRBV7-3
j_gene: TRBJ2-2
abundance: -
d_gene: -
CDR3nt: TGTGCCAGCAGAGCCTCCGGAAGCGCCGCTTTCGGGGAGCTGTTTTTT
CDR3aa: CASRASGSAAFGELFF

v_gene: TRBV4-1
j_gene: TRBJ2-3
abundance: -
d_gene: -
CDR3nt: TGCGCCAGCAGCGAGGGGGGGGCGGTTGATACGCAGTATTTT
CDR3aa: CASSEGGAVDTQYF

v_gene: TRBV7-2
j_gene: TRBJ1-4
abundance: -
d_gene: TRBD1
CDR3nt: TGTGCCAGCAGCTTAGAGGGACAGGTCAATGAAAAACTGTTTTTT
CDR3aa: CASSLEGQVNEKLFF

v_gene: TRBV4-2
j_gene: TRBJ2-7
abundance: -
d_gene: TRBD2
CDR3nt: TGTGCCAGCAGCCGAGCGACTAGCGGGGGGACGAGCTACGAGCAGTACTTC
CDR3aa: CASSRATSGGTSYEQYF

v_gene: TRBV7-6
j_gene: TRBJ1-3
abundance: -
d_gene: TRBD1
CDR3nt: TGTGCCAGCAGCTTGGGGGACAGGGGAAACACCATATATTTT
CDR3aa: CASSLGDRGNTIYF

v_gene: TRBV5-1
j_gene: TRBJ2-3
abundance: once
d_gene: -
CDR3nt: TGCGCCAGCAGCTTAGGGCAGGGAAAGGCAGATACGCAGTATTTT
CDR3aa: CASSLGQGKADTQYF

v_gene: TRBV5-1
j_gene: TRBJ2-1
abundance: -
d_gene: -
CDR3nt: TGCGCCAGCAGCTTGGTCCCAGGGATCGATGAGCAGTTCTTC
CDR3aa: CASSLVPGIDEQFF

v_gene: TRBV6-6
j_gene: TRBJ2-7
abundance: -
d_gene: -
CDR3nt: TGTGCCAGCACCAAAGAGGGAACCTACGAGCAGTACTTC
CDR3aa: CASTKEGTYEQYF

v_gene: TRBV7-9
j_gene: TRBJ1-1
abundance: -
d_gene: TRBD1
CDR3nt: TGTGCCAGCAGCCCCTACAGGGGATCCAACACTGAAGCTTTCTTT
CDR3aa: CASSPYRGSNTEAFF

v_gene: TRBV5-6
j_gene: TRBJ2-3
abundance: -
d_gene: TRBD2
CDR3nt: TGTGCCAGCAGCTACGGACTAGCGGGGGGCACAGATACGCAGTATTTT
CDR3aa: CASSYGLAGGTDTQYF

v_gene: TRBV2
j_gene: TRBJ2-1
abundance: once
d_gene: TRBD2
CDR3nt: TGTGCCAGCACTTATAGCGGGGCAGGGAATGAGCAGTTCTTC
CDR3aa: CASTYSGAGNEQFF

v_gene: TRBV5-1
j_gene: TRBJ2-7
abundance: -
d_gene: -
CDR3nt: TGCGCCAGCAGCTTGGCCTTTAACGGAGGATCCCCCGAGCAGTACTTC
CDR3aa: CASSLAFNGGSPEQYF

v_gene: TRBV9
j_gene: TRBJ1-3
abundance: -
d_gene: -
CDR3nt: TGTGCCAGCAGCGTGGGCAGTTCGGGGGGAAACACCATATATTTT
CDR3aa: CASSVGSSGGNTIYF

v_gene: TRBV7-2
j_gene: TRBJ2-2
abundance: -
d_gene: TRBD1
CDR3nt: TGTGCCAGCAGTCGCGTGGGGACAGGGTATGCCGGGGAGCTGTTTTTT
CDR3aa: CASSRVGTGYAGELFF

v_gene: TRBV5-8
j_gene: TRBJ1-4
abundance: -
d_gene: -
CDR3nt: TGTGCCAGCAGCTTGGTTGTGGGGCAAGGAACTAATGAAAAACTGTTTTTT
CDR3aa: CASSLVVGQGTNEKLFF

v_gene: TRBV19
j_gene: TRBJ1-3
abundance: once
d_gene: -
CDR3nt: TGTGCCAGTCACGGACAGACTGGAAACACCATATATTTT
CDR3aa: CASHGQTGNTIYF

v_gene: TRBV19
j_gene: TRBJ2-3
abundance: -
d_gene: TRBD2
CDR3nt: TGTGCCAGTAGTAATAGCGGGGGGGGCACAGATACGCAGTATTTT
CDR3aa: CASSNSGGGTDTQYF

v_gene: TRBV25-1
j_gene: TRBJ2-2
abundance: -
d_gene: TRBD1
CDR3nt: TGTGCCAGCAGACGTACAGGGGGACACACCGGGGAGCTGTTTTTT
CDR3aa: CASRRTGGHTGELFF

v_gene: TRBV28
j_gene: TRBJ2-1
abundance: -
d_gene: -
CDR3nt: TGTGCCAGCAGTAGGGGCGTCTCCTACAATGAGCAGTTCTTC
CDR3aa: CASSRGVSYNEQFF

v_gene: TRBV11-2
j_gene: TRBJ1-5
abundance: once
d_gene: -
CDR3nt: TGTGCCAGCAGCGTTCACCGGGGGCAGCCCCAGCATTTT
CDR3aa: CASSVHRGQPQHF

v_gene: TRBV30
j_gene: TRBJ2-7
abundance: -
d_gene: -
CDR3nt: TGTGCCTGGAGTAACACTCCGCAGGTTAACGAGCAGTACTTC
CDR3aa: CAWSNTPQVNEQYF

v_gene: TRBV5-1
j_gene: TRBJ2-5
abundance: once
d_gene: TRBD1
CDR3nt: TGCGCCACCAAGACAGGGGGCGCTTCTTTGGAGACCCAGTACTTC
CDR3aa: CATKTGGASLETQYF

v_gene: TRBV5-1
j_gene: TRBJ2-3
abundance: -
d_gene: TRBD2
CDR3nt: TGCGCCAGCAGCTTTACGGGGGGGAGCACAGATACGCAGTATTTT
CDR3aa: CASSFTGGSTDTQYF

v_gene: TRBV18
j_gene: TRBJ1-5
abundance: -
d_gene: TRBD1
CDR3nt: TGTGCCAGCTCCGAACAGGGGGCTGAACAGCCCCAGCATTTT
CDR3aa: CASSEQGAEQPQHF

v_gene: TRBV30
j_gene: TRBJ1-2
abundance: -
d_gene: -
CDR3nt: TGTGCCTGGGGGGAGGGTCGTTATGGCTACACCTTC
CDR3aa: CAWGEGRYGYTF

v_gene: TRBV5-1
j_gene: TRBJ2-7
abundance: once
d_gene: TRBD2
CDR3nt: TGCGCCAGCAGCTTGGCCCCCCGAACTAGCGGGGGGTACGAGCAGTACTTC
CDR3aa: CASSLAPRTSGGYEQYF

v_gene: TRBV27
j_gene: TRBJ1-4
abundance: -
d_gene: -
CDR3nt: TGTGCCAGCAGCCCCGGACAGCCCAGGTCCAAAAAACTGTTTTTT
CDR3aa: CASSPGQPRSKKLFF

v_gene: TRBV6-1
j_gene: TRBJ1-2
abundance: -
d_gene: -
CDR3nt: TGTGCCAGCAGTGAAATACGGGGAGGTGGCTACACCTTC
CDR3aa: CASSEIRGGGYTF

v_gene: TRBV19
j_gene: TRBJ2-2
abundance: -
d_gene: TRBD1
CDR3nt: TGTGCCAGTAGTATAGTAGGTCAGGGGGCAAACGGGGAGCTGTTTTTT
CDR3aa: CASSIVGQGANGELFF

v_gene: TRBV2
j_gene: TRBJ2-7
abundance: once
d_gene: TRBD1
CDR3nt: TGTGCCAGCAGCCTAGAACAGGGGGCAACGTACGAGCAGTACTTC
CDR3aa: CASSLEQGATYEQYF

v_gene: TRBV7-6
j_gene: TRBJ2-2
abundance: once
d_gene: TRBD2
CDR3nt: TGTGCCAGCAGCCGTCCGACTAAAACTAGCGGGGGGGCCACCGGGGAGCTGTTTTTT
CDR3aa: CASSRPTKTSGGATGELFF

v_gene: TRBV27
j_gene: TRBJ2-3
abundance: -
d_gene: -
CDR3nt: TGTGCCAGCAGGAACCCCCCAGGGCTCGGCACAGATACGCAGTATTTT
CDR3aa: CASRNPPGLGTDTQYF

v_gene: TRBV11-3
j_gene: TRBJ2-1
abundance: once
d_gene: TRBD1
CDR3nt: TGTGCCAGCAGCGGGGACAGGGGGGGGAATGAGCAGTTCTTC
CDR3aa: CASSGDRGGNEQFF

v_gene: TRBV29-1
j_gene: TRBJ1-5
abundance: -
d_gene: TRBD1
CDR3nt: TGCAGCGTTACACAGGGGGCTCGACAGCCCCAGCATTTT
CDR3aa: CSVTQGARQPQHF

v_gene: TRBV19
j_gene: TRBJ2-5
abundance: -
d_gene: -
CDR3nt: TGTGCCAGTAGTAGGGGCAGAGAAGAGACCCAGTACTTC
CDR3aa: CASSRGREETQYF

v_gene: TRBV18
j_gene: TRBJ1-3
abundance: -
d_gene: -
CDR3nt: TGTGCCAGCTCACCCCAGACGCGAGGGAGAGGGAACACCATATATTTT
CDR3aa: CASSPQTRGRGNTIYF

v_gene: TRBV9
j_gene: TRBJ1-2
abundance: -
d_gene: TRBD1
CDR3nt: TGTGCCAGCAGCCCCAGGGACAGGTCCCATGGCTACACCTTC
CDR3aa: CASSPRDRSHGYTF